This TCR beta chain stems from a study of technical replicates of blood from four donors. V dropped 0 bases and J dropped 7 bases, with 10 bases sitting between them. Germline CDR1 reads SGHDT; CDR2 reads YYEEEE. The CDR3 consists of 14 residues. Only in-frame clones appear in the TCRdb table, and some are missing; sequencing was by immunoSEQ multiplex PCR. The sample holds around 89,000 clones; roughly 94% are singletons and the top ten take around 0.22%. This chain uses TRBV5-6 with TRBJ2-2; D unresolved. Sequenced input: T cells isolated from PBMCs. This sequence was found in a human donor in good health. CDR3 nucleotides: TGTGCCAGCAGCTTGGGTGCCGCCGGCGGGGAGCTGTTTTTT. Protein product: CASSLGAAGGELFF.